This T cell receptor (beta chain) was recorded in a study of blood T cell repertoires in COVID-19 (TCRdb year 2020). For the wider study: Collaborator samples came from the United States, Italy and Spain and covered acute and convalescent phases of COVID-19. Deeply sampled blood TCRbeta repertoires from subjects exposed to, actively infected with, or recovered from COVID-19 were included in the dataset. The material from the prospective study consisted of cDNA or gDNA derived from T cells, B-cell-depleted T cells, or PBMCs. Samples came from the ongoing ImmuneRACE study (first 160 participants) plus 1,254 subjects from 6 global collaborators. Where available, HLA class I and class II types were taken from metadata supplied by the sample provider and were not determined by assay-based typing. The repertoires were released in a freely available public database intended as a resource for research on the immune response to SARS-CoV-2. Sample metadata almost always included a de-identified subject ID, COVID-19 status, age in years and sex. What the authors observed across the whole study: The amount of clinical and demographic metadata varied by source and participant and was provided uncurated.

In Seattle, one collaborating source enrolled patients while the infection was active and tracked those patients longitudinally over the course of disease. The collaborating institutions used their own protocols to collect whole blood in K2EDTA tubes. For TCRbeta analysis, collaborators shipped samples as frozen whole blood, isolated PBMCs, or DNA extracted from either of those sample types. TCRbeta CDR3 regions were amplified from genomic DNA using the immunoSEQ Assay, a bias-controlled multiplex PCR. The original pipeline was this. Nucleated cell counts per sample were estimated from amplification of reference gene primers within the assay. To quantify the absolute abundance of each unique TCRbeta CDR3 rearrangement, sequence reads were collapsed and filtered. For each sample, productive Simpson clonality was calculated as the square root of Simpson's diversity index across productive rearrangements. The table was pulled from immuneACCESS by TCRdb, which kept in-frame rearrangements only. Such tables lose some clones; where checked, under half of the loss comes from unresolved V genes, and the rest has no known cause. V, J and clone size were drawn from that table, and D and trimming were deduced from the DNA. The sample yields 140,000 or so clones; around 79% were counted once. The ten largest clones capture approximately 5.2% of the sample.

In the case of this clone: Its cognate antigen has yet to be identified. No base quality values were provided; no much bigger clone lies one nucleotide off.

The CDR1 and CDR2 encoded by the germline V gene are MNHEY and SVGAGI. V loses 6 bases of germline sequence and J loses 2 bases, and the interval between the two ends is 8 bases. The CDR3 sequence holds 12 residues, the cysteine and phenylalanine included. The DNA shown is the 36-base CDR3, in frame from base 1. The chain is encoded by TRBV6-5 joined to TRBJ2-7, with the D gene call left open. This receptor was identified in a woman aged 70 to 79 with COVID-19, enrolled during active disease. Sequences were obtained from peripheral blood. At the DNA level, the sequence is TGTGCCAGCAGAAGTCAGACCTACGAGCAGTACTTC. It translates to CASRSQTYEQYF.